The 18 T cell receptor beta chains reported below all come from one sample, sequenced in a study of shared clonotypes between healthy human individuals (dated by TCRdb to the early 2020s). For the CD8 naive samples, CD45RO-negative cells were positively selected for CCR7, yielding a CD45RA+CCR7+ population from which TemRA cells were excluded. Library generation was performed with the immunoSEQ multiplex PCR assay. The clones in this table, taken by TCRdb from immuneACCESS, are in-frame only. Not every clone is retained; where verified, under half of the shortfall comes from an unresolved V gene, and the cause of the rest is unknown. This sample holds more than 2 million clones; 93% were observed only once. About 1.7% of the sample is in the top ten clones. The sample was naive CD8+ T cells from PBMCs. The cell subset or site label, as the study defines it: CD45RA+CCR7+. The origin of the receptors is a man younger than 35 in good health. Some clones in this sample may be carry-over from other donors' samples.

The CDR3 protein is CASSSDRRLNTEAFF. CDR3 nucleotide sequence: TGTGCCAGTAGTTCGGACAGGCGGCTGAACACTGAAGCTTTCTTT. The chain uses TRBV19 and TRBJ1-1; 7 bases agree with TRBD1. V lost 5 bases to trimming and J lost 0 bases; unmatched junction nucleotides: 6. Germline-derived CDR1 and CDR2 are LNHDA and SQIVND (reference sequence). The CDR3 contains 15 residues.

J is TRBJ1-3 and V is TRBV28, with 7 positions matching TRBD1. V lost 2 bases to trimming and J lost 0 bases; unmatched junction nucleotides: 7. This CDR3 has 17 residues. The germline V gene has CDR1 MDHEN and CDR2 SYDVKM. The CDR3 nucleotides read TGTGCCAGCAGTTTACTGGGGACAGTCTCCTCTGGAAACACCATATATTTT. Translated, it gives CASSLLGTVSSGNTIYF.

The chain has TRBV7-9 and TRBJ1-2; weak D call: TRBD1 (5 bases). Germline V lookup: CDR1 SEHNR, CDR2 FQNEAQ (reference sequence). V was trimmed by 1 base and J by 4 bases, leaving 10 bases between them. This CDR3 has 14 amino acids. The CDR3 DNA reads as TGTGCCAGCAGCTTAGTGGGGGGGATCTATGGCTACACCTTC. Translation: CASSLVGGIYGYTF.

This rearrangement joins TRBV11-2 to TRBJ2-5; D may match TRBD1 or TRBD2 (5 bases each). The CDR3 spans 16 residues. From germline, CDR1 is SGHAT and CDR2 FQNNGV. Trimming took 4 bases from V and 2 from J, leaving 17 bases between them. CDR3 DNA sequence: TGTGCCAGCAGCTCTAGACTGGGGGTTGGTCAAGAGACCCAGTACTTC. It is translated as CASSSRLGVGQETQYF.

This clone was detected only once. J is TRBJ1-2 and V is TRBV25-1; tentatively, D is TRBD1 (5 bases). Germline CDR1 and CDR2: MGHDK and SYGVNS. The CDR3 consists of 13 residues. V was trimmed by 3 bases and J by 3 bases, leaving 8 bases between them. In nucleotides, the CDR3 is TGTGCCAGCAGTGATGGGGGGGACTATGGCTACACCTTC. It encodes CASSDGGDYGYTF.

On this clone itself: This specimen includes other DNA sequences encoding the same CDR3. The J gene is TRBJ2-1, the V gene TRBV11-2; 8 nucleotides align to TRBD2. This CDR3 region has 15 residues. Looked up from germline, CDR1 is SGHAT and CDR2 is FQNNGV. V lost 1 base, J lost 4 bases, and 3 bases stayed unmatched. CDR3 amino acids: CASSLAGGPYNEQFF. The CDR3 DNA sequence: TGTGCCAGCAGCTTAGCGGGAGGGCCGTACAATGAGCAGTTCTTC.

About this clone itself: The same CDR3 arises from other DNA sequences in this sample as well. The V gene is TRBV9, the J gene TRBJ2-2, with D uncertain. The germline CDR1 and CDR2 sequences are SGDLS and YYNGEE. V lost 0 bases, J lost 6 bases, and 6 bases lay in between. The CDR3 totals 13 residues. DNA of the CDR3: TGTGCCAGCAGCGTAGTTGGGGCCGGGGAGCTGTTTTTT. As protein: CASSVVGAGELFF.

V is TRBV5-1 and J is TRBJ2-7; 10 bases fit TRBD2. After removal of 4 bases from V and 6 bases from J, the junction contained 22 bases not matched to a gene. From germline, CDR1 is SGHRS and CDR2 YFSETQ. This CDR3 has 19 amino acids. CDR3 loop: CASSTPSGSPPNKGGEQYF. The CDR3 DNA is TGCGCCAGCAGCACACCTAGCGGGAGTCCGCCTAACAAGGGTGGCGAGCAGTACTTC.

The chain recombines TRBV19 with TRBJ2-7, with 7 nucleotides matching TRBD2. Germline loops: CDR1 LNHDA, CDR2 SQIVND (reference sequence). The CDR3 totals 13 residues. Trimming at V came to 6 bases and at J to 1 base, leaving 3 bases not matched to a gene. The CDR3 loop reads CASSGGTSYEQYF. In DNA form, the CDR3 reads TGTGCCAGTAGCGGGGGGACTTCCTACGAGCAGTACTTC.

The genes are TRBV4-3 and TRBJ1-1; D perhaps matches TRBD1 (5 bases). V was trimmed by 0 bases and J by 1 base, leaving 15 bases between them. The CDR3 contains 17 residues. Germline V gene data show CDR1 as LGHNA and CDR2 as YSLEER. The CDR3 DNA reads as TGCGCCAGCAGCCAAGAGGGCGGGGGAACCCCGAACACTGAAGCTTTCTTT. It translates to CASSQEGGGTPNTEAFF.

This chain uses TRBV30 with TRBJ2-1; D ambiguous. CDR1 is GTSNPN and CDR2 is SVGIG in the germline V gene (reference sequence). The CDR3 runs to 13 residues. V lost 3 bases to trimming and J lost 3 bases, with 9 bases between them. CDR3 coding DNA: TGTGCCTGGAGGGCAAGAAACTACAATGAGCAGTTCTTC. Translating it yields CAWRARNYNEQFF.

With regard to this clone: The sample has other DNA sequences that encode this CDR3 too. The chain carries TRBV27 and TRBJ2-7; TRBD1 might be the D (6 bases). The CDR3 is made up of 14 amino acids. V was cut by 5 bases and J by 2 bases, with 13 bases left in between. Germline V gene data show CDR1 as MNHEY and CDR2 as SMNVEV (reference sequence). The CDR3 reads CASSPRAGAYEQYF. The CDR3 DNA reads as TGTGCCAGCAGTCCCCGGGCAGGGGCCTACGAGCAGTACTTC.

The V call is TRBV14, the J call TRBJ1-1, with 7 nucleotides matching TRBD1. Germline assignment: CDR1 SGHDN and CDR2 FVKESK. The length of the CDR3 is 16 residues. V lost 4 bases, J lost 6 bases, and 14 bases stayed unmatched. CDR3 loop: CASSPSLNRGRAEAFF. Here the CDR3 DNA reads TGTGCCAGCAGCCCTTCGTTGAACAGGGGAAGAGCTGAAGCTTTCTTT.

The chain combines TRBV19 with TRBJ1-2, with 9 positions matching TRBD1. Per the germline V gene, CDR1 is LNHDA and CDR2 is SQIVND (reference sequence). V dropped 5 bases and J dropped 0; count of bases not matched to a gene: 10. The CDR3 contains 17 residues. Here the CDR3 DNA reads TGTGCCAGTAGTGAAAACAGGGGGCGCCCCGCTAACTATGGCTACACCTTC. Protein sequence: CASSENRGRPANYGYTF.

The chain carries TRBV5-6 and TRBJ1-1; 9 bases map to TRBD1. Per the germline V gene, CDR1 is SGHDT and CDR2 is YYEEEE. The CDR3 sequence is 15 residues long. V shed 0 bases and J 6 bases; nucleotides not matched to a gene: 6. The CDR3 DNA reads as TGTGCCAGCAGCTTGGGGACAGGGGTTCGCCCTGAAGCTTTCTTT. Translating it yields CASSLGTGVRPEAFF. Full variable domain (outside the CDR3, taken from reference TRBV5-6 and TRBJ1-1): DAGVTQSPTHLIKTRGQQVTLRCSPKSGHDTVSWYQQALGQGPQFIFQYYEEEERQRGNFPDRFSGHQFPNYSSELNVNALLLGDSALYLCASSLGTGVRPEAFFGQGTRLTVV.

The chain joins TRBV7-8 to TRBJ1-2; D remains unclear. The V end lost 5 bases, the J end lost 2 bases, and 6 bases lay between the germline ends. CDR1 and CDR2 (germline): SGHVS, FQNEAQ. The CDR3 is made up of 12 amino acids. In DNA form, the CDR3 reads TGTGCCAGCAGCGGTAGGAACTATGGCTACACCTTC. Translating it yields CASSGRNYGYTF.

The rearrangement links TRBV10-3 to TRBJ2-1; D may be TRBD2 (6 bases). The V and J ends lost 4 bases and 5 bases respectively, with 15 bases between them. Germline loops: CDR1 ENHRY, CDR2 SYGVKD. CDR3 length equals 15 residues. CDR3 nucleotide sequence: TGTGCCATCAGTGGGGACTCCAGGTCCAACAATGAGCAGTTCTTC. Translation gives CAISGDSRSNNEQFF.

This chain links TRBV7-9 with TRBJ1-3; 7 nucleotides align to TRBD1. The CDR3 spans 16 residues. From germline, CDR1 is SEHNR and CDR2 FQNEAQ (reference sequence). V lost 5 bases and J lost 2; bases outside the gene matches: 9. Written as DNA, the CDR3 is TGTGCCAGCAGCGAAAACAGGGGCGAGGCTGGAAACACCATATATTTT. Its protein product is CASSENRGEAGNTIYF.